This is a list of T cell receptor beta chains from one sample in a study of blood T cell repertoires in COVID-19. The data were produced by immunoSEQ multiplex PCR, yet TCRdb's version contains in-frame clones alone and is incomplete. The sample consists of some 120,000 clones, 80% of them appearing once. The material sequenced was peripheral blood. The receptors originated from a man in his 70s with acute or convalescent COVID-19. CDR3s include the opening cysteine and the closing phenylalanine or tryptophan. D genes are given only for firm matches. For some rows the clone size is stated as once, few or many, or as a class when expanded; others skip it.

TRBV6-5	13	NA	TRBD1	TRBJ1-1	TGTGCCAGCAGGAAAGACAGGGCAGGTGAAGCTTTCTTT	CASRKDRAGEAFF
TRBV5-1	15	NA	NA	TRBJ2-5	TGCGCCAGCAGCTCAGCAACAGGGTACCAAGAGACCCAGTACTTC	CASSSATGYQETQYF
TRBV3-1/TRBV3-2	13	NA	NA	TRBJ1-2	TGTGCCAGCAGCCAAAATAACGGGGATGGGAACACCTTC	CASSQNNGDGNTF
TRBV7-8	16	NA	NA	TRBJ1-4	TGTGCCAGCGGGTTGACAGGAAGTGCAACTAATGAAAAACTGTTTTTT	CASGLTGSATNEKLFF
TRBV12-2	18	NA	NA	TRBJ1-2	TGTGCAAGTCGCTTAGCGCCCGACCAGGGGAGAATCAACTATGGCTACACCTTC	CASRLAPDQGRINYGYTF
TRBV27	13	NA	NA	TRBJ1-1	TGTGCCAGCAGTTCCCGCGTCGACACTGAAGCTTTCTTT	CASSSRVDTEAFF
TRBV20-1	11	NA	TRBD1	TRBJ1-2	TGCAGTGCTCCGACAGGGCTGGGCTACACCTTC	CSAPTGLGYTF
TRBV5-1	15	NA	TRBD1	TRBJ1-5	TGCGCCAGCAGCTGGGGGGACAGGGAAGAACAGCCCCAGCATTTT	CASSWGDREEQPQHF
TRBV6-5	15	NA	NA	TRBJ1-6	TGTGCCAGCAGCTCCGACAGGAGCACTAATTCACCCCTCCACTTT	CASSSDRSTNSPLHF
TRBV5-1	14	few	NA	TRBJ1-4	TGCGCCAGCAGCTGGGGCCAAGGCCATGAAAAACTGTTTTTT	CASSWGQGHEKLFF
TRBV9	15	NA	NA	TRBJ2-6	TGTGCCAGCAGCGTCCAGGGATCTGGGGCCAACGTCCTGACTTTC	CASSVQGSGANVLTF
TRBV5-1	17	few	TRBD1	TRBJ1-4	TGCGCCAGCAGCCGTTACCCGGACAGGGGAAGTAATGAAAAACTGTTTTTT	CASSRYPDRGSNEKLFF
TRBV7-9	14	NA	NA	TRBJ2-3	TGTGCCAGCAGCGCGGACAAACCAACAGATACGCAGTATTTT	CASSADKPTDTQYF
TRBV3-1/TRBV3-2	14	NA	NA	TRBJ1-4	TGTGCCAGCAGCCCCCAGATCCTTAATGAAAAACTGTTTTTT	CASSPQILNEKLFF
TRBV6-5	14	NA	TRBD1	TRBJ1-4	TGTGCCAGCAGCACGACAGGGTTAAGTGAAAAACTGTTTTTT	CASSTTGLSEKLFF
TRBV19	15	few	NA	TRBJ1-5	TGTGCCAGTAGTATCGGTCAGGCCTACAATCAGCCCCAGCATTTT	CASSIGQAYNQPQHF
TRBV7-7	15	NA	NA	TRBJ1-3	TGTGCTAGCAGCTTAGGAACGGGCTCTGGAAACACCATATATTTT	CASSLGTGSGNTIYF
TRBV2	16	NA	NA	TRBJ1-6	TGTGCCAGCGGGAGCCCGGAACAGTTCTATAATTCACCCCTCCACTTT	CASGSPEQFYNSPLHF
TRBV5-4	14	NA	NA	TRBJ2-3	TGTGCCAGCAGCGCTGTAGAGGGTTGGGATACGCAGTATTTT	CASSAVEGWDTQYF
TRBV10-2	15	once	NA	TRBJ2-7	TGCGCCAGCAGGACCCCTACCGCGGCCCTGGCCGAGCAGTACTTC	CASRTPTAALAEQYF
TRBV27	14	once	NA	TRBJ1-2	TGTGCCAGCAGTTTAAATCCGGGGGTCTATGGCTACACCTTC	CASSLNPGVYGYTF
TRBV20-1	11	few	NA	TRBJ1-2	TGCAGTGCTTCCGCAGCGGGGAGCTACACCTTC	CSASAAGSYTF
TRBV30	14	NA	NA	TRBJ1-2	TGTGCCTGGAGTGTACAGGGCAGGGGTAATGGCTACACCTTC	CAWSVQGRGNGYTF
TRBV5-4	15	NA	TRBD1	TRBJ2-1	TGTGCCAGCAGTCCGGGACAGGGGAATCGGAATGAGCAGTTCTTC	CASSPGQGNRNEQFF
TRBV7-8	13	NA	NA	TRBJ2-3	TGTGCCAGCAGCGTGGCGCGGGGAGATACGCAGTATTTT	CASSVARGDTQYF
TRBV6-5	15	few	TRBD2	TRBJ2-3	TGTGCCAGCAGTCCAGCGGGGGGGCTCACAGATACGCAGTATTTT	CASSPAGGLTDTQYF
TRBV28	13	NA	TRBD1	TRBJ2-7	TGTGCCAGCCAACAGGGGGCGGACTACGAGCAGTACTTC	CASQQGADYEQYF
TRBV7-8	16	NA	NA	TRBJ2-1	TGTGCCAGCAGCTTAGTCGCAGGCTTCTCCTACAATGAGCAGTTCTTC	CASSLVAGFSYNEQFF